The 27 T cell receptor beta chains reported below all come from one sample, sequenced in a study of technical replicates of blood from a handful of donors. Assay used: immunoSEQ multiplex PCR; TCRdb lists only in-frame clones, some missing. The table has 83,000 or so clones, roughly 92% seen once. Sequenced: T cells isolated from PBMCs. The receptors shown here come from a human donor in good health.

The gene calls are TRBV10-1 and TRBJ2-3, with TRBD2 matching over 9 bases. In germline, CDR1 is WNHNN, CDR2 SYGVQD (reference sequence). V gave up 6 bases and J gave up 2 bases; unmatched junction bases: 12. The CDR3 length is 17 residues. CDR3 sequence: CASSFGGAGGLTDTQYF. Written as DNA, the CDR3 is TGCGCCAGCAGCTTCGGGGGAGCGGGGGGCCTCACAGATACGCAGTATTTT.

The rearrangement uses TRBV21-1 and TRBJ1-5; the DNA was not compared with TRBD1, the D call given in the table. TRBV21-1 is shown as a pseudogene. CDR3 length equals 16 residues. CDR3 nucleotide sequence: TGTGCCAGCAGCAAAGTGGAAGGGGCTAGCAATCAGCCCCAGCATTTT. It codes for CASSKVEGASNQPQHF.

The V gene is TRBV9, the J gene TRBJ1-2, with TRBD1 matching 11 bases. The CDR3 covers 15 residues. V shed 3 bases, J shed 4 bases, and the junction held 5 bases outside the gene matches. CDR1 and CDR2 from the germline V gene are SGDLS and YYNGEE. This CDR3 reads CASSARGQGGYGYTF. CDR3 DNA: TGTGCCAGCAGCGCGCGGGGACAGGGGGGCTATGGCTACACCTTC.

V gene TRBV2 combines with J gene TRBJ1-2; D call uncertain. Trimming removed 6 bases from V and 8 bases from J, with 16 bases in between. CDR3 size: 13 residues. Per the germline V gene, CDR1 is SNHLY and CDR2 is FYNNEI. CDR3: CASRDLGVEGYTF. Written as DNA, the CDR3 is TGTGCCAGCAGGGACCTCGGGGTAGAGGGCTACACCTTC.

The J gene is TRBJ2-2, the V gene TRBV5-1; 8 nucleotides match TRBD2. Germline V gives CDR1 SGHRS, CDR2 YFSETQ. CDR3 length equals 17 residues. V dropped 1 base and J dropped 4; count of bases not matched to a gene: 9. The CDR3 sequence: CASSLFPAGDSTGELFF. For the CDR3, the DNA is TGCGCCAGCAGCTTGTTTCCAGCGGGGGACTCCACCGGGGAGCTGTTTTTT.

The V call is TRBV5-1, the J call TRBJ2-2; D might be TRBD1 (6 bases). CDR3 size: 15 residues. V was cut by 1 base and J by 1 base, with 8 bases left in between. Germline lookup yields CDR1 SGHRS and CDR2 YFSETQ. The CDR3 DNA reads TGCGCCAGCAGCTTGACAGGGCTGAACACCGGGGAGCTGTTTTTT. This translates into CASSLTGLNTGELFF.

V usage is TRBV28 and J usage is TRBJ2-3; D possibly corresponds to TRBD2 (6 bases). The CDR3 length is 17 residues. CDR1 and CDR2 from the germline V gene are MDHEN and SYDVKM. The V and J ends lost 3 bases and 2 bases respectively, with 18 bases between them. CDR3 in DNA: TGTGCCAGCAGTTTCCCGGGGGACGGGGGATACACAGATACGCAGTATTTT. Protein sequence: CASSFPGDGGYTDTQYF.

The chain combines TRBV10-2 with TRBJ1-1, with a tentative D call TRBD1 (6 bases). The CDR3 consists of 16 residues. Germline CDR1 WSHSY, CDR2 SAAADI. V was clipped by 2 bases and J by 0 bases, with 13 bases between them. The chain's CDR3 is CASSERGGSLNTEAFF. In nucleotides, the CDR3 is TGCGCCAGCAGTGAGAGGGGGGGCTCATTGAACACTGAAGCTTTCTTT.

V and J are TRBV28 and TRBJ2-1, with 12 bases identical to TRBD2. V trimming: 2 bases; J trimming: 12 bases; junction bases outside the gene matches: 8. Looked up from germline, CDR1 is MDHEN and CDR2 is SYDVKM. CDR3 length: 15 residues. The CDR3 spells CASSLVSSGRDRQFF. CDR3 nucleotides: TGTGCCAGCAGTTTAGTTTCTAGCGGGAGGGACCGGCAGTTCTTC.

The gene calls are TRBV5-1 and TRBJ2-5; D unclear. CDR1 SGHRS and CDR2 YFSETQ come from the germline V gene. Trimming cost V 2 bases and J 5 bases, with 4 bases left between them. This CDR3 region has 11 residues. CDR3 residues: CASSFSETQYF. CDR3 in DNA: TGCGCCAGCAGCTTTAGTGAGACCCAGTACTTC.

The rearrangement joins TRBV7-9 to TRBJ2-3; TRBD1 might be the D (5 bases). The CDR3 length is 13 residues. V shed 6 bases and J shed 6 bases, with 13 bases lying between them. Germline assignment: CDR1 SEHNR and CDR2 FQNEAQ (reference sequence). Here the CDR3 DNA reads TGTGCCAGCAGTGCAGGGCAGCCCGATACGCAGTATTTT. Its translation is CASSAGQPDTQYF.

The sample holds one count of this clone. The chain carries TRBV6-5 and TRBJ2-1, with 7 bases fitting TRBD2. Trimming cost V 6 bases and J 4 bases; bases outside gene matches: 9. The length of the CDR3 is 15 residues. CDR1 is MNHEY and CDR2 is SVGAGI in the germline V gene. CDR3 DNA: TGTGCCAGCAGGCGATCCGGGACTAAGTACAATGAGCAGTTCTTC. Residues: CASRRSGTKYNEQFF.

This chain joins TRBV28 and TRBJ1-1; 7 positions match TRBD1. CDR1 and CDR2 (germline): MDHEN, SYDVKM. The CDR3 contains 14 residues. V trimming: 7 bases; J trimming: 4 bases; junction bases outside the gene matches: 9. This CDR3 is CASKTGTVFTEAFF. CDR3 nucleotide sequence: TGTGCCAGCAAGACCGGGACAGTGTTCACTGAAGCTTTCTTT.

The chain employs TRBV6-5 and TRBJ2-1; D remains ambiguous. The CDR3 loop spans 14 amino acids. The V and J ends lost 6 bases and 2 bases respectively, with 11 bases between them. Germline V gives CDR1 MNHEY, CDR2 SVGAGI. The CDR3 sequence: CASRPPAPYNEQFF. The CDR3 bases are TGTGCCAGCAGACCACCCGCGCCCTACAATGAGCAGTTCTTC.

This clone was seen more than once but under ten times. V and J are TRBV20-1 and TRBJ1-1; D is perhaps TRBD1 (6 bases). The V end was cut by 6 bases, the J end by 7 bases, with 12 bases between. This CDR3 is 11 amino acids long. Germline CDR1 and CDR2: DFQATT and SNEGSKA (reference sequence). The CDR3 reads CSAPGQSEAFF. CDR3 DNA: TGCAGTGCCCCCGGACAGAGTGAAGCTTTCTTT.

This sequence joins TRBV27 and TRBJ1-1, with D uncertain. Trimming stripped 4 bases from V and 3 bases from J, with 9 bases between. The germline V gene has CDR1 MNHEY and CDR2 SMNVEV (reference sequence). The CDR3 runs 13 residues. This CDR3 reads CASSYSGDTEAFF. CDR3 nucleotides: TGTGCCAGCAGTTACTCCGGGGACACTGAAGCTTTCTTT.

J is TRBJ1-1 and V is TRBV6-1; the D gene is possibly TRBD1 (5 bases). Germline assignment: CDR1 MNHNS and CDR2 SASEGT. Trimming pared 5 bases from V and 1 base from J, leaving 14 bases between. The CDR3 length is 15 residues. Here the CDR3 DNA reads TGTGCCAGCAGTCAAATTGGGGCAGGGAACACTGAAGCTTTCTTT. It codes for CASSQIGAGNTEAFF.

The chain joins TRBV6-5 to TRBJ1-2; 7 bases map to TRBD1. The CDR3 has 15 amino acids. CDR1 is MNHEY, CDR2 SVGAGI, per germline. V was pared by 3 bases and J by 5 bases, with 9 bases of the junction left unmatched. The CDR3 DNA follows: TGTGCCAGCAGTTATTCGCCACAGGGGAGATATGGCTACACCTTC. Translation: CASSYSPQGRYGYTF.

Comments on this clone: One end of the junction varies from germline; a read error may be responsible. The rearrangement joins TRBV5-1 to TRBJ2-7; D gene uncertain. CDR3 size: 9 residues. Germline assignment: CDR1 SGHRS and CDR2 YFSETQ. CDR3 DNA: TGCGCCAGCAGCACCCACGGCGGCTTC. Encoded protein: CASSTHGGF.

This sequence joins TRBV9 and TRBJ2-1, with 7 positions matching TRBD1. CDR1 and CDR2 (germline): SGDLS, YYNGEE. Unmatched junction bases numbered 1, after V lost 4 bases and J lost 6 bases. The length of the CDR3 is 12 residues. CDR3 protein: CASSWDSNEQFF. The CDR3 DNA reads as TGTGCCAGCAGCTGGGACAGCAATGAGCAGTTCTTC.

This chain links TRBV7-9 with TRBJ2-7, with D perhaps matching TRBD1 (6 bases). The CDR3 runs to 12 residues. Germline CDR1 SEHNR, CDR2 FQNEAQ (reference sequence). Trimming stripped 2 bases from V and 5 bases from J, with 7 bases between. CDR3: CASSLNRDEQYF. For the CDR3, the DNA is TGTGCCAGCAGCTTAAACAGGGACGAGCAGTACTTC.

This clone was counted once. The CDR3 DNA is TGTGCCAGCAGCTTTAATGGACTAGCGGGGGATCATGAGCAGTTCTTC. It translates to CASSFNGLAGDHEQFF. V gene TRBV9 combines with J gene TRBJ2-1; 13 nucleotides agree with TRBD2. The CDR3 runs to 16 residues. After removal of 4 bases from V and 8 bases from J, the junction contained 9 bases not matched to a gene. Germline V gene data show CDR1 as SGDLS and CDR2 as YYNGEE.

The chain couples TRBV19 to TRBJ2-5; tentatively, D is TRBD1 (6 bases). CDR1 and CDR2 (germline): LNHDA, SQIVND (reference sequence). The germline V and J ends were trimmed by 10 bases and 1 base, with 16 bases remaining between them. This CDR3 region has 14 residues. In DNA form, the CDR3 reads TGTGCCACCACCGACGACAGGCTCCAAGAGACCCAGTACTTC. Translation gives CATTDDRLQETQYF.

The chain recombines TRBV5-1 with TRBJ1-2; the match to TRBD1 covers 9 bases. The V gene end was trimmed by 5 bases and the J gene end by 4 bases; junction bases not matched to a gene: 9. There are 15 residues in the CDR3. Germline V gives CDR1 SGHRS, CDR2 YFSETQ. The CDR3 protein is CASRLAYRGPYGYTF. The CDR3 coding sequence is TGCGCCAGCAGACTAGCGTACAGGGGGCCCTATGGCTACACCTTC.

The V call is TRBV5-1, the J call TRBJ2-7; D is possibly TRBD2 (6 bases). The CDR3 extends over 18 amino acids. Germline lookup yields CDR1 SGHRS and CDR2 YFSETQ. V gave up 4 bases and J gave up 2 bases, with 25 bases separating them. CDR3 residues: CASSRRAKLSGDPYEQYF. CDR3 bases: TGCGCCAGCAGCCGCCGCGCTAAGTTGTCGGGGGACCCCTACGAGCAGTACTTC.

The chain couples TRBV10-1 to TRBJ2-3, with D tentatively TRBD2 (5 bases). This CDR3 spans 17 amino acids. Between the trimmed V and J ends, which lost 2 bases and 7 bases, there was a span of 22 bases. CDR1 is WNHNN and CDR2 is SYGVQD in the germline V gene (reference sequence). This CDR3 reads CASSENPRDPGLYTQYF. The CDR3 nucleotides read TGCGCCAGCAGTGAGAATCCCCGGGATCCCGGCTTATATACGCAGTATTTT.

Turning to this clone: One end of the junction does not line up with germline, which may come from a read error. J is TRBJ2-5 and V is TRBV11-2, with D possibly matching TRBD2 (6 bases). The CDR3 extends over 17 amino acids. Germline-derived CDR1 and CDR2 are SGHAT and FQNNGV. CDR3 DNA sequence: TGTGCCAGCTGCTTGGGTGTGGGACTCGGTAATCAAGAGACCCAGTACTTC. Translation gives CASCLGVGLGNQETQYF.